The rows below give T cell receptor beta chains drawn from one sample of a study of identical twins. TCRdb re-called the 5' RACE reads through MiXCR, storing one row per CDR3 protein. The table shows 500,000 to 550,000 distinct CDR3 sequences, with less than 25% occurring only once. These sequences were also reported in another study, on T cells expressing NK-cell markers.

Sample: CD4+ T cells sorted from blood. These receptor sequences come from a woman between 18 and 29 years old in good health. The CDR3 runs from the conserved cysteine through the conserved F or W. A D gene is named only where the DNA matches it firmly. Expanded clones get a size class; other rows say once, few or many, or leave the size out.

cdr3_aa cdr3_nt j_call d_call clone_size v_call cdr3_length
CASSSPSGAVSYNEQFF TGCGCCAGCAGCTCTCCCTCGGGAGCGGTCTCCTACAATGAGCAGTTCTTC TRBJ2-1 . . TRBV5-1 17
CASTSTSGGGSYEQYF TGTGCCAGCACCTCTACTAGCGGGGGTGGGTCCTACGAGCAGTACTTC TRBJ2-7 TRBD2 . TRBV11-2 16
CASSPRKGGELFF TGTGCCAGCTCACCGCGGAAGGGCGGGGAGCTGTTTTTT TRBJ2-2 . . TRBV18 13
CAANRNTEAFF TGTGCCGCAAACAGGAACACTGAAGCTTTCTTT TRBJ1-1 . many TRBV12-3/TRBV12-4 11
CASSYGPFNEQFF TGTGCCAGCAGCTACGGACCCTTTAATGAGCAGTTCTTC TRBJ2-1 . . TRBV9 13
CASGPEGGGDTQYF TGTGCCAGCGGGCCGGAAGGCGGGGGGGATACGCAGTATTTT TRBJ2-3 TRBD2 . TRBV2 14
CASSSISGRVDGYTF TGTGCCAGCAGTTCAATCTCCGGCAGGGTGGATGGCTACACCTTC TRBJ1-2 . few TRBV12-3/TRBV12-4 15
CSARGGIAETQYF TGCAGTGCTAGAGGAGGGATTGCCGAGACCCAGTACTTC TRBJ2-5 . few TRBV20-1 13
CSVLGQGIDTQYF TGCAGCGTTCTGGGACAGGGGATAGATACGCAGTATTTT TRBJ2-3 TRBD1 few TRBV29-1 13
CASSLGPYYEQYF TGTGCCAGCAGTTTAGGGCCGTACTACGAGCAGTACTTC TRBJ2-7 . many TRBV12-3/TRBV12-4 13
CASSSVWTDTQYF TGTGCCAGCAGCTCCGTTTGGACAGATACGCAGTATTTT TRBJ2-3 . many TRBV7-9 13
CASSVLAGGQETQYF TGTGCCAGCAGCGTCCTAGCGGGAGGGCAAGAGACCCAGTACTTC TRBJ2-5 TRBD2 . TRBV7-9 15
CATWRGTSVRNEQFF TGTGCCACCTGGCGGGGGACTAGCGTTCGCAATGAGCAGTTCTTC TRBJ2-1 TRBD2 . TRBV27 15
CASRGQTNTEAFF TGCGCCAGTCGGGGACAGACGAACACTGAAGCTTTCTTT TRBJ1-1 TRBD1 few TRBV5-1 13
CASSLEFTLGQFF TGTGCCAGCAGCTTAGAGTTCACACTGGGGCAGTTCTTC TRBJ2-1 . few TRBV7-2 13
CATSNYNYEQYF TGTGCCACCTCCAACTACAACTACGAGCAGTACTTC TRBJ2-7 . . TRBV2 12
CASSSAPGGSYNEQFF TGCGCCAGCAGCTCGGCCCCAGGCGGATCATACAATGAGCAGTTCTTC TRBJ2-1 . few TRBV5-1 16
CATSRDLAAGAYNEQFF TGTGCCACCAGCAGAGATCTTGCAGCGGGGGCATACAATGAGCAGTTCTTC TRBJ2-1 TRBD2 . TRBV15 17
CSAGHRGSDTQYF TGCAGTGCTGGGCACCGCGGGTCAGATACGCAGTATTTT TRBJ2-3 . . TRBV20-1 13
CASSLGAGRPQHF TGTGCCAGCAGCTTGGGGGCTGGGCGGCCCCAGCATTTT TRBJ1-5 . . TRBV5-6 13
CSARITQANTEAFF TGCAGCGCCCGAATCACGCAGGCTAACACTGAAGCTTTCTTT TRBJ1-1 . . TRBV29-1 14
CSARSTGLSSPLHF TGCAGTGCTAGGTCGACAGGGTTGTCTTCACCCCTCCACTTT TRBJ1-6 TRBD1 few TRBV20-1 14
CASSTGTGGFYEQYF TGTGCCAGCAGCACAGGGACAGGGGGCTTCTACGAGCAGTACTTC TRBJ2-7 TRBD1 . TRBV9 15
CASSWSHASGSANTQYF TGCGCCAGCAGCTGGTCCCACGCGAGCGGGAGCGCAAATACGCAGTATTTT TRBJ2-3 TRBD2 . TRBV5-1 17
CATSDSSSGSIKQFF TGTGCCACCAGTGATTCGTCTAGCGGGAGTATCAAGCAGTTCTTC TRBJ2-1 TRBD2 few TRBV24-1 15
CSARDSGVETQYF TGCAGTGCTAGAGATTCCGGAGTCGAGACCCAGTACTTC TRBJ2-5 . many TRBV20-1 13
CASSLLGGTDTQYF TGCGCCAGCAGCTTATTGGGAGGCACAGATACGCAGTATTTT TRBJ2-3 . many TRBV5-1 14
CASSPQGGEGNQPQHF TGTGCCAGCAGTCCCCAGGGCGGGGAAGGAAATCAGCCCCAGCATTTT TRBJ1-5 . . TRBV12-3/TRBV12-4 16
CASRSDRGVYNEQFF TGTGCCAGCAGATCAGACAGGGGTGTATACAATGAGCAGTTCTTC TRBJ2-1 TRBD1 many TRBV7-2 15
CASSFPWPNSGNTIYF TGTGCCAGCAGCTTCCCCTGGCCGAACTCTGGAAACACCATATATTTT TRBJ1-3 . . TRBV5-6 16
CASSLAGTRVRRYTF TGCGCCAGCAGCTTGGCCGGGACACGGGTCCGCCGCTACACCTTC TRBJ1-2 . . TRBV5-1 15
CATSDSHTDTQYF TGTGCCACCAGTGATTCTCACACAGATACGCAGTATTTT TRBJ2-3 . few TRBV24-1 13
CASSAPGLSPNEQFF TGTGCCAGCAGTGCCCCGGGACTTAGCCCCAATGAGCAGTTCTTC TRBJ2-1 . . TRBV6-1 15
CSAGLLRETQYF TGCAGTGCGGGACTTCTGAGAGAGACCCAGTACTTC TRBJ2-5 . few TRBV20-1 12
CASSSGLDLDTQYF TGTGCCAGCAGTTCGGGACTAGATTTAGATACGCAGTATTTT TRBJ2-3 TRBD2 . TRBV12-3/TRBV12-4 14
CSVGPYGTASSTDTQYF TGCAGCGTTGGCCCCTATGGGACAGCCTCTAGCACAGATACGCAGTATTTT TRBJ2-3 TRBD1 . TRBV29-1 17
CASSTGAFTGELFF TGTGCCAGCAGCACAGGTGCATTCACCGGGGAGCTGTTTTTT TRBJ2-2 . many TRBV2 14
CASRQASLLTDTQYF TGTGCCAGCAGACAAGCGTCTTTACTCACAGATACGCAGTATTTT TRBJ2-3 . once TRBV27 15
CASSSGRTASANVLTF TGTGCCAGCAGTTCCGGACGGACAGCTAGTGCCAACGTCCTGACTTTC TRBJ2-6 . . TRBV6-5 16
CSQRVNTEAFF TGCAGTCAAAGGGTTAACACTGAAGCTTTCTTT TRBJ1-1 . . TRBV20-1 11
CSARDSGRGEQFF TGCAGTGCTAGAGATTCAGGGCGAGGGGAGCAGTTCTTC TRBJ2-1 . many TRBV20-1 13
CASGPDRVNTEAFF TGTGCTAGTGGTCCTGACAGGGTGAACACTGAAGCTTTCTTT TRBJ1-1 TRBD1 . TRBV12-5 14
CASSSQRNYEQYF TGTGCCAGCAGTTCCCAAAGGAACTACGAGCAGTACTTC TRBJ2-7 . . TRBV5-6 13
CASSSPTGPTNEKLFF TGTGCCAGCAGTTCCCCGACCGGACCAACTAATGAAAAACTGTTTTTT TRBJ1-4 . . TRBV6-5 16
CSVEDQGGRWGYTF TGCAGCGTTGAAGATCAGGGGGGAAGATGGGGCTACACCTTC TRBJ1-2 TRBD1 . TRBV29-1 14
CASSPWASTDTQYF TGTGCCAGCAGCCCTTGGGCGTCCACAGATACGCAGTATTTT TRBJ2-3 . . TRBV7-2 14
CAISESRGNTEAFF TGTGCCATCAGTGAGTCCCGCGGGAACACTGAAGCTTTCTTT TRBJ1-1 . few TRBV10-3 14
CASSPGLAGGPDTQYF TGTGCCAGCAGTCCGGGGTTAGCGGGAGGCCCAGATACGCAGTATTTT TRBJ2-3 TRBD2 many TRBV11-3 16
CASSYSAGSYNEQFF TGTGCCAGCAGTTACTCGGCGGGCTCGTACAATGAGCAGTTCTTC TRBJ2-1 . many TRBV6-5 15
CASSYSGFGETQYF TGTGCCAGCAGTTACTCGGGATTCGGGGAGACCCAGTACTTC TRBJ2-5 . once TRBV6-5 14
CASSVQAGGPYEQYF TGTGCCAGCAGTGTTCAAGCGGGAGGGCCTTACGAGCAGTACTTC TRBJ2-7 TRBD2 many TRBV12-3/TRBV12-4 15
CSASRGGQPQHF TGCAGTGCTTCCCGGGGTGGACAGCCCCAGCATTTT TRBJ1-5 . few TRBV20-1 12
CAIPVGTSRDTQYF TGTGCCATCCCCGTCGGGACTAGCCGGGATACGCAGTATTTT TRBJ2-3 TRBD2 . TRBV6-2/TRBV6-3 14